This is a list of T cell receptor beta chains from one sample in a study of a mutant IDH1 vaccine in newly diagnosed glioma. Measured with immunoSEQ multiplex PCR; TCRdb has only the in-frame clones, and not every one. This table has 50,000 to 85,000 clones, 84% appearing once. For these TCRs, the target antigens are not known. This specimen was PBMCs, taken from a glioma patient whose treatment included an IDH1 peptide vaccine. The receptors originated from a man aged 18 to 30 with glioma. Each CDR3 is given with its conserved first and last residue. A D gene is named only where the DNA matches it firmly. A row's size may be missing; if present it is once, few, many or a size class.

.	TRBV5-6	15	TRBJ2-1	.	TGTGCCAGCATCCGATGGACACATGCTTCCAATGAGCAGTTCTTC	CASIRWTHASNEQFF
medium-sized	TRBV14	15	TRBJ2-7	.	TGTGCCAGCAGCCCCCCGGACTGGCCCAGGAACGAGCAGTACTTC	CASSPPDWPRNEQYF
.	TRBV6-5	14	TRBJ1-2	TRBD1	TGTGCCAGCAGACTGACGGGACAGGGCTATGGCTACACCTTC	CASRLTGQGYGYTF
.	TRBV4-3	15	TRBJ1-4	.	TGCGCCAGCAGCCACCGGCCGGGGGTTACTGAAAAACTGTTTTTT	CASSHRPGVTEKLFF
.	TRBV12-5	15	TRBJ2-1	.	TGTGCTAGTGGTGGACAGATACTTTCCTACAATGAGCAGTTCTTC	CASGGQILSYNEQFF
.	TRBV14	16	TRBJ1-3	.	TGTGCCAGCAGCCGGGAGGTCCCGAGCTCTGGAAACACCATATATTTT	CASSREVPSSGNTIYF
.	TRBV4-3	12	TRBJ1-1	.	TGCGCCAGCAGCCAAGATGAACAGAAAGCTTTCTTT	CASSQDEQKAFF
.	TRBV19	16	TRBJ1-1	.	TGTGCCAGTAGTATAGCCACAGGGCTGGGGGGCACTGAAGCTTTCTTT	CASSIATGLGGTEAFF
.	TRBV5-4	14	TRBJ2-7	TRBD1	TGTGCCAGCAGCTCGGGACAGCCCCCCTACGAGCAGTACTTC	CASSSGQPPYEQYF
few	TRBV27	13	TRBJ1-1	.	TGTGCCAGCAGTTTAAGTGCCGACAGGGAAGCTTTCTTT	CASSLSADREAFF
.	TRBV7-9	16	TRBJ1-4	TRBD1	TGTGCCAGCAGCTTAGCGCTCCGGGACAGGAATGAAAAACTGTTTTTT	CASSLALRDRNEKLFF
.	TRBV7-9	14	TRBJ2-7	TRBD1	TGTGCCAGCAGCTCTGACAGGGCACCCTACGAGCAGTACTTC	CASSSDRAPYEQYF
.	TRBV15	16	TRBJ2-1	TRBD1	TGTGCCACCAGCCCGACCCGGGACAGACCCTACAATGAGCAGTTCTTC	CATSPTRDRPYNEQFF
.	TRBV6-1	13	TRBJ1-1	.	TGTGCCAGCAGCCAAATCCATCGCCCTGAAGCTTTCTTT	CASSQIHRPEAFF
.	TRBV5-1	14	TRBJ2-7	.	TGCGCCAGCAGCTTGGTTCAGGGGCCCTACGAGCAGTACTTC	CASSLVQGPYEQYF
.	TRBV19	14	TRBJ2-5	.	TGTGCCAGTAGTACCCAGGGACATCAAGAGACCCAGTACTTC	CASSTQGHQETQYF
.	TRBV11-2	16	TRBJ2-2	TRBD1	TGTGCCAGCAGCTTAGGGACAGGGATGAACACCGGGGAGCTGTTTTTT	CASSLGTGMNTGELFF